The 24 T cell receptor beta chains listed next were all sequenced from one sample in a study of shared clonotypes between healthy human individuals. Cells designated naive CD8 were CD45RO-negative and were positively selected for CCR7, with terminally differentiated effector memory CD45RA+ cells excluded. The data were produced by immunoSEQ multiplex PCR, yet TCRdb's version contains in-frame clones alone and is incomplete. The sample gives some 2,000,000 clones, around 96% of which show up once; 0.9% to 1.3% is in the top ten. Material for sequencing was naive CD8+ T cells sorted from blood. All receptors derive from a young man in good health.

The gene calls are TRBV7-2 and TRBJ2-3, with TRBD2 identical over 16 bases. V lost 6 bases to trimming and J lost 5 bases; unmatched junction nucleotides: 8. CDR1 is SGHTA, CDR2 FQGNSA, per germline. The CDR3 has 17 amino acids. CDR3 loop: CASRGLAGGLPVDTQYF. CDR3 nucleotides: TGTGCCAGCAGGGGACTAGCGGGAGGGCTTCCCGTAGATACGCAGTATTTT.

CDR3 bases: TGTGCCAGCAGCAGGACAGGGAGTGGCCACGAGCAGTACTTC. Translating gives CASSRTGSGHEQYF. This chain joins TRBV6-5 and TRBJ2-7; 8 nucleotides line up with TRBD1. CDR1 MNHEY and CDR2 SVGAGI come from the germline V gene. The CDR3 sequence is 14 residues long. The V gene end was trimmed by 6 bases and the J gene end by 5 bases; junction bases not matched to a gene: 9.

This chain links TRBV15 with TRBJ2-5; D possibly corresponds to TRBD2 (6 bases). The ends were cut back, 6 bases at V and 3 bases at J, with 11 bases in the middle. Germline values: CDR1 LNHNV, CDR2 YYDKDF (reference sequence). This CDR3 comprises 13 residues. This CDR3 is CATRGLGEETQYF. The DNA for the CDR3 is TGTGCCACCAGGGGACTGGGAGAAGAGACCCAGTACTTC. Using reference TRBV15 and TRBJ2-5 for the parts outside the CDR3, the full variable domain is DAMVIQNPRYQVTQFGKPVTLSCSQTLNHNVMYWYQQKSSQAPKLLFHYYDKDFNNEADTPDNFQSRRPNTSFCFLDIRSPGLGDTAMYLCATRGLGEETQYFGPGTRLLVL.

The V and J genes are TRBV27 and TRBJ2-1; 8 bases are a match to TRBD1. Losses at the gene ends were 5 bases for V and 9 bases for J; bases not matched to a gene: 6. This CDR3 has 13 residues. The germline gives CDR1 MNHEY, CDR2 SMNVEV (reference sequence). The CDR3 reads CASSRTGSGEQFF. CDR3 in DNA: TGTGCCAGCAGTCGGACAGGGTCAGGTGAGCAGTTCTTC.

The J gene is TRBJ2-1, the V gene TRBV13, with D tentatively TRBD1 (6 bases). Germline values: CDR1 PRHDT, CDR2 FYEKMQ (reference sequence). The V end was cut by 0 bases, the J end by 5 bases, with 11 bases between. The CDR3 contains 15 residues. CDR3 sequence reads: CASSLGPKGDNEQFF. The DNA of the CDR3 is TGTGCCAGCAGCTTAGGCCCCAAGGGGGACAATGAGCAGTTCTTC.

Here the CDR3 DNA reads TGTGCCAGCAGCTTAAGTAGCGGGGGGGAAGAGACCCAGTACTTC. Residues: CASSLSSGGEETQYF. The genes are TRBV7-2 and TRBJ2-5; TRBD2 matches at 11 bases. CDR1 is SGHTA and CDR2 is FQGNSA in the germline V gene. This CDR3 contains 15 residues. V trimming: 2 bases; J trimming: 3 bases; junction bases outside the gene matches: 2.

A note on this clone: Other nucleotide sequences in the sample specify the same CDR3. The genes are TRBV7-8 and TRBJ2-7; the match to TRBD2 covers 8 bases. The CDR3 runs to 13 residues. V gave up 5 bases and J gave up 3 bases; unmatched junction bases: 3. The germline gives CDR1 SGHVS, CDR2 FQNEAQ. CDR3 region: CASSPSGSYEQYF. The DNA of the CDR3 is TGTGCCAGCAGCCCAAGCGGGAGCTACGAGCAGTACTTC.

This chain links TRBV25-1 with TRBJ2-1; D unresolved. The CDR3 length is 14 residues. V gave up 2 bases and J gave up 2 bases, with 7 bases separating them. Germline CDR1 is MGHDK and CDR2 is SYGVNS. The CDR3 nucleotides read TGTGCCAGCAGTGAAAGTTTGGCCTACAATGAGCAGTTCTTC. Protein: CASSESLAYNEQFF.

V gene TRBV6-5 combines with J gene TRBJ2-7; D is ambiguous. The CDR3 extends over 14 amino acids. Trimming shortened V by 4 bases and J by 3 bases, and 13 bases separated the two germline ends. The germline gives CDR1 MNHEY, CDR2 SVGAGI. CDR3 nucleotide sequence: TGTGCCAGCAGTTCTACGACAACGTTCTACGAGCAGTACTTC. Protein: CASSSTTTFYEQYF.

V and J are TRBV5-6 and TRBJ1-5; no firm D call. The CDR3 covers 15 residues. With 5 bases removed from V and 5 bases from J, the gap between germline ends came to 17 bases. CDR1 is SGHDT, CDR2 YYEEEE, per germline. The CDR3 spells CASSPPREIDQPQHF. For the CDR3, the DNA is TGTGCCAGCAGTCCGCCGCGGGAAATTGATCAGCCCCAGCATTTT.

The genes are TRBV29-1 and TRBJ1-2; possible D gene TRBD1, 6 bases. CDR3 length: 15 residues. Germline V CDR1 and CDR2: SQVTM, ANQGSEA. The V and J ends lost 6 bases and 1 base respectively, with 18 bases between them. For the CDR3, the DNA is TGCAGCGTCGTGATACAGGGAGGGCGTAACTATGGCTACACCTTC. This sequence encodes CSVVIQGGRNYGYTF.

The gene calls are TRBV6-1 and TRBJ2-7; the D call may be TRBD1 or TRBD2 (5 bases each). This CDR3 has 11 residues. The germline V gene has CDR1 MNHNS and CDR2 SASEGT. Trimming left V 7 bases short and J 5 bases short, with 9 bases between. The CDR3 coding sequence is TGTGCCAGCACTGGGGGACACGAGCAGTACTTC. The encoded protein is CASTGGHEQYF.

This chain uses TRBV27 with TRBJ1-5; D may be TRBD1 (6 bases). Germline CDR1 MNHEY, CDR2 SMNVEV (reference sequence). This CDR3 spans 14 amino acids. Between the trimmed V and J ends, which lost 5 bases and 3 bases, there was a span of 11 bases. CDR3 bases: TGTGCCAGCAGTATAGGGGGATACAATCAGCCCCAGCATTTT. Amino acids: CASSIGGYNQPQHF.

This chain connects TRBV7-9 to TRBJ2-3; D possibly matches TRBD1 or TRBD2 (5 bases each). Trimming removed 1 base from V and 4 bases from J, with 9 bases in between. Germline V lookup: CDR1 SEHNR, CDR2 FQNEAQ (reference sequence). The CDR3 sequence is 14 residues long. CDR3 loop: CASSLVGDPDTQYF. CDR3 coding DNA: TGTGCCAGCAGCTTAGTGGGGGACCCAGATACGCAGTATTTT.

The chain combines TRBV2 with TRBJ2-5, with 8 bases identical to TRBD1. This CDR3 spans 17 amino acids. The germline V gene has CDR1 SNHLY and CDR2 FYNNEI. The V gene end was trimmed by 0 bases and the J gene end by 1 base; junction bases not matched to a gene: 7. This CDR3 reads CASSEALGQGFQETQYF. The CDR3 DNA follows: TGTGCCAGCAGTGAAGCGCTAGGACAGGGATTCCAAGAGACCCAGTACTTC.

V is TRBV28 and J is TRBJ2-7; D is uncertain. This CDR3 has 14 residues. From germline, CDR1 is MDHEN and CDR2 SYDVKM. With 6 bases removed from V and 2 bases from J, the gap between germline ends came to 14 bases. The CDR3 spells CASRRDSGTYEQYF. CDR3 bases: TGTGCCAGCAGACGAGATTCTGGCACCTACGAGCAGTACTTC.

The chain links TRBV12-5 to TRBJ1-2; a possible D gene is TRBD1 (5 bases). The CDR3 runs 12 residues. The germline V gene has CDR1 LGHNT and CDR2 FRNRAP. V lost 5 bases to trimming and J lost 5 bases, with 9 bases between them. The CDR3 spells CASGVEGYGYTF. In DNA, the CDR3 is TGTGCTAGTGGTGTTGAGGGGTATGGCTACACCTTC.

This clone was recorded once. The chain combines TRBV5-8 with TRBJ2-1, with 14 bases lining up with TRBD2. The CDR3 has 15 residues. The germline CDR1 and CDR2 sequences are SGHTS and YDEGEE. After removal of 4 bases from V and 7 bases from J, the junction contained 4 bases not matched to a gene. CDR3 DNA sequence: TGTGCCAGCAGCATCGGACTAGCGGGAGGTAATGAGCAGTTCTTC. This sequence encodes CASSIGLAGGNEQFF.

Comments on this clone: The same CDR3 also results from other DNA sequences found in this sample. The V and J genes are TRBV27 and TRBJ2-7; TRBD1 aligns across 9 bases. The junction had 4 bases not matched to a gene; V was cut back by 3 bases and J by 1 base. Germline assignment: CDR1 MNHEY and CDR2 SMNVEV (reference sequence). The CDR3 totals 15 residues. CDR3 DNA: TGTGCCAGCAGTTTTGAGGGACAGGGTTCCTACGAGCAGTACTTC. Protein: CASSFEGQGSYEQYF.

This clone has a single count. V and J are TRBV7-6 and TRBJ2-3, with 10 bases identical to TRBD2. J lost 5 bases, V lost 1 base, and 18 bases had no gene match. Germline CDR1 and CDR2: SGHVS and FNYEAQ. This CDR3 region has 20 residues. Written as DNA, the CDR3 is TGTGCCAGCAGCTTAGGAGCGGTCCTAGCGGGGGTCGATCGAATAGATACGCAGTATTTT. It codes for CASSLGAVLAGVDRIDTQYF.

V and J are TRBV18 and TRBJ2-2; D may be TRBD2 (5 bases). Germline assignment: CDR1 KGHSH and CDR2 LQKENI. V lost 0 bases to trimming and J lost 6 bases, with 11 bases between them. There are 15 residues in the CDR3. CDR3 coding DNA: TGTGCCAGCTCACCACCGTGGGGAGAACCCGGGGAGCTGTTTTTT. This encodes CASSPPWGEPGELFF.

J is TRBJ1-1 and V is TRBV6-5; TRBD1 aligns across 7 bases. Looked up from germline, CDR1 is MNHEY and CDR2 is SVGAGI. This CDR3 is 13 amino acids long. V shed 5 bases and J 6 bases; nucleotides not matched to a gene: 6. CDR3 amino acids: CASSLTGDAEAFF. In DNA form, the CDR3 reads TGTGCCAGCAGTCTTACAGGGGACGCTGAAGCTTTCTTT.

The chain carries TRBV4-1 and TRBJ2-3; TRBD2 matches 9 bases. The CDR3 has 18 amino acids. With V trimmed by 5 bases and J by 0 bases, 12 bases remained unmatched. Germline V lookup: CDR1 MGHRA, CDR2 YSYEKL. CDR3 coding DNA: TGCGCCAGCAGCTTTCGAAGCGGGGGGACCTCTAGCACAGATACGCAGTATTTT. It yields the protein CASSFRSGGTSSTDTQYF.

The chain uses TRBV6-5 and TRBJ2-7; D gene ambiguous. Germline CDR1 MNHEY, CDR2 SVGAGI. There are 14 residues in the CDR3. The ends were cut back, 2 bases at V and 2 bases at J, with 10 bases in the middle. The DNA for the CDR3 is TGTGCCAGCAGTTACAAGGGCAGGACCTACGAGCAGTACTTC. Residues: CASSYKGRTYEQYF.